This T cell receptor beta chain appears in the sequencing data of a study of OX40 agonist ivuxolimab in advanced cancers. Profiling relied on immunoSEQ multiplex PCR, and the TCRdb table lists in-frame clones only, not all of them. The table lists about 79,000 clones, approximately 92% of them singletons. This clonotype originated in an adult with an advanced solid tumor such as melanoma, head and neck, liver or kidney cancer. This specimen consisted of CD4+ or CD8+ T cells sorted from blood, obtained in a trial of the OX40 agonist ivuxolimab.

The CDR3: CASSIEGVEAFF. The CDR3 DNA reads as TGTGCCAGTAGTATCGAAGGCGTCGAAGCTTTCTTT. The genes are TRBV19 and TRBJ1-1; D is undetermined. Trimming shortened V by 3 bases and J by 8 bases, and 10 bases separated the two germline ends. CDR1 and CDR2 (germline): LNHDA, SQIVND (reference sequence). The CDR3 is 12 amino acids.